This T cell receptor beta chain emerged from a study of beta chain features in type 1 diabetes. This clone was counted between two and nine times. No antigen is known for it. Reverse transcription of all isolated RNA meant that expressed TCRB transcripts were sequenced. Using immunoSEQ multiplex PCR, the repertoire was profiled, and TCRdb retains in-frame clones only, with some absent. The table shows hundreds of thousands of clones, with roughly 13% occurring only once. Findings and caveats of the study: TCRB CDR3 length was moderately but significantly reduced in all four CD4+ subsets of Type 1 diabetes patients. Within patients, naive, central memory and Treg TCRB repertoires seemed more similar than within healthy donors. PCR might favor shorter templates, but any such skew would affect patients and controls equally.

Germline V gives CDR1 MDHEN, CDR2 SYDVKM. This CDR3 is built from 15 residues. The V gene end was trimmed by 6 bases and the J gene end by 0 bases; junction bases not matched to a gene: 5. Material for sequencing was naive CD4+ T cells from blood. The receptor was derived from a man aged 18 to 30 with type 1 diabetes. The rearrangement joins TRBV28 to TRBJ1-5; 7 bases align to TRBD1. The CDR3 here is CASSQTGFSNQPQHF. CDR3 coding DNA: TGTGCCAGCAGCCAGACAGGGTTTAGCAATCAGCCCCAGCATTTT.